Only a few counts were recorded for the clone carrying this T cell receptor (beta chain). The sample is drawn from a study of early T cells in non-severe SARS-CoV-2 infection. The CDR3 totals 14 residues. The J segment lost 7 bases and the V segment lost 10 bases, leaving 11 bases of the junction unmatched. Per the germline V gene, CDR1 is LNHDA and CDR2 is SQIVND (reference sequence). Researchers attached unique molecular identifiers to individual cDNA molecules. In TCRdb, the 5' RACE reads were re-called with MiXCR into one record per CDR3 protein. The sample includes 80,000 or so distinct CDR3 sequences, more than 5% of them seen just once.

The sequence was obtained from an adult who was a healthcare worker with PCR-confirmed SARS-CoV-2 infection or an uninfected control (not recorded which). Sequencing was carried out using whole blood. This chain uses TRBV19 with TRBJ1-4; 8 bases fit TRBD1. CDR3 in DNA: TGTGCCACCAGGGGGCCCAGCACGAGTGAAAAACTGTTTTTT. It codes for CATRGPSTSEKLFF.